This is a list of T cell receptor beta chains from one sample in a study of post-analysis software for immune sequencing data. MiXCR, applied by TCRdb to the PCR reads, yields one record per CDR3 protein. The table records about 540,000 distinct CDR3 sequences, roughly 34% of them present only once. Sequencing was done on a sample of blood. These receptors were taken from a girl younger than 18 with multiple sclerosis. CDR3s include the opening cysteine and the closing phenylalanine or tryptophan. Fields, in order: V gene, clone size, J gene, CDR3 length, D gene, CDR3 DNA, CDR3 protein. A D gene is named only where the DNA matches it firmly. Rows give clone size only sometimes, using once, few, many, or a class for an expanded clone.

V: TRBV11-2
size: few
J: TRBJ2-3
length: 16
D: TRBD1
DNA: TGTGCCAGCAGCTCCATTCCGGGACAGGGGACAGATACGCAGTATTTT
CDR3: CASSSIPGQGTDTQYF

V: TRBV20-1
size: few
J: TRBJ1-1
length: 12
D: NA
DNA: TGCAGTGCCCTAAGGACAGCGACTGAAGCTTTCTTT
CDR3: CSALRTATEAFF

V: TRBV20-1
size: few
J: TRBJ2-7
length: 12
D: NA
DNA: TGCAGTGCTAAGAAACGTGGTGGCGAGCAGTACTTC
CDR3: CSAKKRGGEQYF

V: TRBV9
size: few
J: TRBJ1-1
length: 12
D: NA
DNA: TGTGCCAGCAGCGTGTCCGACACTGAAGCTTTCTTT
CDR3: CASSVSDTEAFF

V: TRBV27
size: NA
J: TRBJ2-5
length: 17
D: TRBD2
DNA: TGTGCCAGCAGTTTATTAGGGACTAGCGGCGCCCAAGAGACCCAGTACTTC
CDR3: CASSLLGTSGAQETQYF

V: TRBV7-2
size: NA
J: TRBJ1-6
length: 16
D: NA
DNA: TGTGCCAGCAGCTTACCCCCCGCGCCGCTAAATTCACCCCTCCACTTT
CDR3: CASSLPPAPLNSPLHF

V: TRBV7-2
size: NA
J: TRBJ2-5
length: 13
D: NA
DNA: TGTGCCAGCAGCTACCCGCAGGCTGAGACCCAGTACTTC
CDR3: CASSYPQAETQYF

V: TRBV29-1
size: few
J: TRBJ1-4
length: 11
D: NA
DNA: TGCAGCGTTGTTGGTAGTGAAAAACTGTTTTTT
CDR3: CSVVGSEKLFF

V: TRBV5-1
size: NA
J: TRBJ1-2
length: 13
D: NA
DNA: TGCGCCAGCAGCATGACACCAATCTATGGCTACACCTTC
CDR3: CASSMTPIYGYTF

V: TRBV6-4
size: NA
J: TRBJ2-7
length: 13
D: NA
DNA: TGTGCCAGCAGTGTTATCGCGGGGGCTGAGCAGTACTTC
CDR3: CASSVIAGAEQYF

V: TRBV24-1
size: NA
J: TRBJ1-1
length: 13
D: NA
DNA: TGTGCCACCAGAGGCCCCCCGGCCACTGAAGCTTTCTTT
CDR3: CATRGPPATEAFF

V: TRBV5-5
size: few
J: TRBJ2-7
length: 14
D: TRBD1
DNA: TGTGCCAGCAGCTTACAGGGGGCCTCCTACGAGCAGTACTTC
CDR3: CASSLQGASYEQYF

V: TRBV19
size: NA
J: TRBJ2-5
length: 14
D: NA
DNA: TGTGCCAGTAGTATCCGACATAACCAAGAGACCCAGTACTTC
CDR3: CASSIRHNQETQYF

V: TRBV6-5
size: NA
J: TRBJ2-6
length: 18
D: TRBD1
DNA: TGTGCCAGCAGTTATGTCGGACAGGGGCGCTCTGGGGCCAACGTCCTGACTTTC
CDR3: CASSYVGQGRSGANVLTF

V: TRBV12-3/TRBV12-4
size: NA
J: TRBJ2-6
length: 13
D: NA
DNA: TGTGCCAGCAGTTCAGACGGGGCCAACGTCCTGACTTTC
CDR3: CASSSDGANVLTF

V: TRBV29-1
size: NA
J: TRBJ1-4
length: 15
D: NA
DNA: TGCAGCGTTGGTCATTCGCCCGCAACTAATGAAAAACTGTTTTTT
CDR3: CSVGHSPATNEKLFF

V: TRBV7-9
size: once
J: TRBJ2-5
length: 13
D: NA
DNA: TGTGCCAGCAGCTTGCAGTTACTGGCGGGCCAGTACTTC
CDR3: CASSLQLLAGQYF

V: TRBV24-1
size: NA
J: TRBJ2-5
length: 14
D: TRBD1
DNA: TGTGCCACCAGTGGACAGGGAATATTAGAGACCCAGTACTTC
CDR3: CATSGQGILETQYF

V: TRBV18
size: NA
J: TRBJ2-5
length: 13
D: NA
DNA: TGTGCCTGCTCACCTACTAGCAAGGAGACCCAGTACTTC
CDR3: CACSPTSKETQYF

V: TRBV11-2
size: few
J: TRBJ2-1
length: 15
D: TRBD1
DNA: TGTGCCAGCAGCTTATCCGGGACAGACCTCAATGAGCAGTTCTTC
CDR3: CASSLSGTDLNEQFF

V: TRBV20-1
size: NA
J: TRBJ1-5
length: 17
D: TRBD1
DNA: TGCAGTGCTAGAGAAACAGGGGGCGGCGGTGGCAATCAGCCCCAGCATTTT
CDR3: CSARETGGGGGNQPQHF

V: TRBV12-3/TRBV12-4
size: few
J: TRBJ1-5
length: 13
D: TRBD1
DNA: TGTGCCAGCAGAAAACAGGGGGCGACGCCCCAGCATTTT
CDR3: CASRKQGATPQHF

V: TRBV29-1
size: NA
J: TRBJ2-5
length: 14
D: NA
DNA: TGCAGCGTTGAATCCCAGTCTGGGGTAGGGGCCCAGTACTTC
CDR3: CSVESQSGVGAQYF

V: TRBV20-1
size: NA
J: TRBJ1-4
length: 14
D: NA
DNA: TGCAGTGCTAGAGATCGGAGGGAACGGGAAAAACTGTTTTTT
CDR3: CSARDRREREKLFF

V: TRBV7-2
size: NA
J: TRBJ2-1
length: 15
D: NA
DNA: TGTGCCAGCAGGACCCCCGGGGCGCTATACAATGAGCAGTTCTTC
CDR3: CASRTPGALYNEQFF

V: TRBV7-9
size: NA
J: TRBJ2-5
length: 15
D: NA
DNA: TGTGCCAGCAGCCCCGGTCCCACCGCTCAAGAGACCCAGTACTTC
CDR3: CASSPGPTAQETQYF

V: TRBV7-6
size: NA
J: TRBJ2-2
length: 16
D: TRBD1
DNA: TGTGCCAGCAGCTCTCGGACAGGGGTGATGGGCGGGGAGCTGTTTTTT
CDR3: CASSSRTGVMGGELFF

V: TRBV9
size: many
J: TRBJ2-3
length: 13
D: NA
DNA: TGTGCCAGCACAGACGGGATCACAGATACGCAGTATTTT
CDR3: CASTDGITDTQYF

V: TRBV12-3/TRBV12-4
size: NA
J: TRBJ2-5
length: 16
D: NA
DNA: TGTGCCAGCAGTTCCCAGGGGGGCCTTCTACAAGAGACCCAGTACTTC
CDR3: CASSSQGGLLQETQYF

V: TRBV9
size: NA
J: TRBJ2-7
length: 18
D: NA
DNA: TGTGCCAGCAGCGTAGAAACCCCACTCCGACAGTCTTGGGGCGAGCAGTACTTC
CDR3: CASSVETPLRQSWGEQYF

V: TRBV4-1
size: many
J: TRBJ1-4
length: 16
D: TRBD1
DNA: TGCGCCAGCAGCCAAGATATAGCGGGACAGGGAAGGAAACTGTTTTTT
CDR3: CASSQDIAGQGRKLFF

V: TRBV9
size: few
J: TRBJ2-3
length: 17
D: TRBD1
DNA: TGTGCCAGCAGCGTGAGCCTGGGACAGGGGGCCACAGATACGCAGTATTTT
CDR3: CASSVSLGQGATDTQYF

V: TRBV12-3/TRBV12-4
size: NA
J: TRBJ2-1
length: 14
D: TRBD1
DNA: TGTGCCAGTACAGGGGCCAGGGGGTACAATGAGCAGTTCTTC
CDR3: CASTGARGYNEQFF

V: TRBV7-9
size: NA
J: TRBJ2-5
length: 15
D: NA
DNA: TGTGCCAGCAGCCTCGACTGGGGCGGTCAGGAGACCCAGTACTTC
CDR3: CASSLDWGGQETQYF

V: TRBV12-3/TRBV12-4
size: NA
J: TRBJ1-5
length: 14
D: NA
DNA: TGTGCCAGCAGGGGTCAGGTGGCGTTTCAGCCCCAGCATTTT
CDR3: CASRGQVAFQPQHF

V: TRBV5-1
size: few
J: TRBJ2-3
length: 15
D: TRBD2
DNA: TGCGCCAGCAGGCTCGGGGTAGCGGGGGCAGATACGCAGTATTTT
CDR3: CASRLGVAGADTQYF

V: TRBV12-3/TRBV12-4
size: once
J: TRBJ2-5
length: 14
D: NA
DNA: TGTGCCAGCAGTTTGCACCATCAGGGGGAGACCCAGTACTTC
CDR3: CASSLHHQGETQYF

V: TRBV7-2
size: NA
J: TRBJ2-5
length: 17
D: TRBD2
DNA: TGTGCCAGCAGCTTAGGGGCACAAAGAGCGGGGAAAGAGACCCAGTACTTC
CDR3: CASSLGAQRAGKETQYF

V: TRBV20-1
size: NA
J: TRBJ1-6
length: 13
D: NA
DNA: TGCAGTGCTCCCGACCGGTCAGGATCACCCCTCCACTTT
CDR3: CSAPDRSGSPLHF

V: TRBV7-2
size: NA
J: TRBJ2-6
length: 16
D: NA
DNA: TGTGCCAGCAGCCCAATGAGTCTCTCTGGGGCCAACGTCCTGACTTTC
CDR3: CASSPMSLSGANVLTF

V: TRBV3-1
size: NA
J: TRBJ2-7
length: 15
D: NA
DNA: TGTGCCAGCAGCCAAGCTCCCGAGGGAGATTACGAGCAGTACTTC
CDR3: CASSQAPEGDYEQYF

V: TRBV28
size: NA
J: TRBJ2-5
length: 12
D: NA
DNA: TGTGCCAGCAGTTTCATACCGAAGACCCAGTACTTC
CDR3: CASSFIPKTQYF

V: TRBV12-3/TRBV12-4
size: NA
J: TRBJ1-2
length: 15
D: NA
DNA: TGTGCCAGCAGTGCCCTACAGGGAGCTTCGGGAGGCTACACCTTC
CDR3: CASSALQGASGGYTF

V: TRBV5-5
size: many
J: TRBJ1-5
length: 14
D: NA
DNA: TGTGCCAGCAGCTTGGAACAGGGCAATCAGCCCCAGCATTTT
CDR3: CASSLEQGNQPQHF

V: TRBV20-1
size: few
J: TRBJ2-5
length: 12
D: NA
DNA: TGCAGTGCTAGACTAGGTGGAGAGACCCAGTACTTC
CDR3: CSARLGGETQYF

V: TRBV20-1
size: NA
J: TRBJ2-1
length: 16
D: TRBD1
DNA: TGCAGTGCTAGATGGACAGGATCTTCCTCCTACAATGAGCAGTTCTTC
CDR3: CSARWTGSSSYNEQFF

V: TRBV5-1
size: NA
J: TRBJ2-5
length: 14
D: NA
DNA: TGCGCCAGCAGCTTTAGTGGGGGAGGAGAGACCCAGTACTTC
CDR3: CASSFSGGGETQYF

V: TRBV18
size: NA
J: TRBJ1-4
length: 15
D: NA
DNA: TGTGCCAGCTCACCACCGGGACGTCTCAATGAAAAACTGTTTTTT
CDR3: CASSPPGRLNEKLFF

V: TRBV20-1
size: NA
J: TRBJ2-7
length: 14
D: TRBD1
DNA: TGCAGTGCTAGTGGGCAGGGGGCGAACTACGAGCAGTACTTC
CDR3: CSASGQGANYEQYF

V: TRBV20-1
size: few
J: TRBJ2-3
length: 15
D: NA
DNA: TGCAGTGCTATCGGGGGACACCGGGTGACAGATACGCAGTATTTT
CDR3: CSAIGGHRVTDTQYF